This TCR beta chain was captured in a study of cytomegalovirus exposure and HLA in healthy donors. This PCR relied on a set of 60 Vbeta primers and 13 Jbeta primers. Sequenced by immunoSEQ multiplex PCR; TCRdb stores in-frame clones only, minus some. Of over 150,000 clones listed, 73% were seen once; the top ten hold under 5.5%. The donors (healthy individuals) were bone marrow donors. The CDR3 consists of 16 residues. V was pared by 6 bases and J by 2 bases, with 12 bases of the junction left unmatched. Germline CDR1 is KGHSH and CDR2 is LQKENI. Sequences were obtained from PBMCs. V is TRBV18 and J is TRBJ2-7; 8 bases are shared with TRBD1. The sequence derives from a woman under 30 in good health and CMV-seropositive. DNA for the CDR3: TGTGCCAGCTCGATACGTCCGACAGGGGAAACCTACGAGCAGTACTTC. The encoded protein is CASSIRPTGETYEQYF.